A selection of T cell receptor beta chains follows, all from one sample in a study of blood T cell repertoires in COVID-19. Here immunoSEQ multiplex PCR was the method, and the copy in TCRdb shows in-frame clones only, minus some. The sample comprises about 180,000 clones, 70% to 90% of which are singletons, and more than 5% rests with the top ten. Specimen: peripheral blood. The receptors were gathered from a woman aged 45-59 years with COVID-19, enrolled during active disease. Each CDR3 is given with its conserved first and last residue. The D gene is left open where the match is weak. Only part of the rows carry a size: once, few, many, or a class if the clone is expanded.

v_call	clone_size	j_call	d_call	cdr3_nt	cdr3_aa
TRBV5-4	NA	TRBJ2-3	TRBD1	TGTGCCAGCAGCTCCCCGGGACAGAGGGGGGATACGCAGTATTTT	CASSSPGQRGDTQYF
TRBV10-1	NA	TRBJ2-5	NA	TGCGCCAGCAGTGCCGGGGCAGGGAGGGAGACCCAGTACTTC	CASSAGAGRETQYF
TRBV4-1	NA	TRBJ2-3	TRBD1	TGCGCCAGCAGCCACCCAGACAGGGGAGAGGATACGCAGTATTTT	CASSHPDRGEDTQYF
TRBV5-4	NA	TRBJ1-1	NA	TGTGCCAGCAGCATCACTTCGGTCAACACTGAAGCTTTCTTT	CASSITSVNTEAFF
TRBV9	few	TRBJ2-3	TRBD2	TGTGCCAGCAGCGGAGGGGCGATAGCGGGGGCGACAGATACGCAGTATTTT	CASSGGAIAGATDTQYF
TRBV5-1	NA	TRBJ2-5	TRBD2	TGCGCCAGCAGCTTGGAACCGGGACTAGCGGGGGGGCGGAGGGAGACCCAGTACTTC	CASSLEPGLAGGRRETQYF
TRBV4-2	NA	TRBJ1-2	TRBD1	TGTGCCAGCAGCCAAGCGGCGCAGGGGGCCTCTAACTATGGCTACACCTTC	CASSQAAQGASNYGYTF
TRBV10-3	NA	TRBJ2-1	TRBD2	TGTGCCATCAGTGCCGGAGCGGGGGTTTCCTACAATGAGCAGTTCTTC	CAISAGAGVSYNEQFF
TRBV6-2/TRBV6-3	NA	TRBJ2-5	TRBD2	TGTGCCAGCAGTTACAGCGGGGGGGCCGCTGAGACCCAGTACTTC	CASSYSGGAAETQYF
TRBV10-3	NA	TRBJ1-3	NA	TGTGCCATCAGATCGGGAGGGGGTGGAAACACCATATATTTT	CAIRSGGGGNTIYF
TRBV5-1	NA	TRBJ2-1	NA	TGCGCCAGCAGCTCCCGGGACAACAATGAGCAGTTCTTC	CASSSRDNNEQFF
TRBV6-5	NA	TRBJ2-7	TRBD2	TGTGCCAGCAGCTCTGGGGGACTAGCAACCGAGCAGTACTTC	CASSSGGLATEQYF
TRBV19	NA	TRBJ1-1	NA	TGTGCCAGTAAAGGGAGAGGCACTGAAGCTTTCTTT	CASKGRGTEAFF
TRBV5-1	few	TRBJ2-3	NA	TGCGCCAGCAGCATAAGACAAAGAGAGTTCACAGATACGCAGTATTTT	CASSIRQREFTDTQYF
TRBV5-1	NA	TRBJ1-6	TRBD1	TGCGCCAGCAGCTCTAGCGACAGGGGTAATTCACCCCTCCACTTT	CASSSSDRGNSPLHF
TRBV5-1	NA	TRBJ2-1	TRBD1	TGCGCCAGCAGCCTCGGACAGGGGGGTAATGAGCAGTTCTTC	CASSLGQGGNEQFF
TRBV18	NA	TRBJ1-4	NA	TGTGCCAGCTCAATTAGGACGGGAAGTTCAGAAAAACTGTTTTTT	CASSIRTGSSEKLFF
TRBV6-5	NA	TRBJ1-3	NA	TGTGCCAGCAGACCCCCAGGGGTTGGAAACACCATATATTTT	CASRPPGVGNTIYF
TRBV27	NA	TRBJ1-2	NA	TGTGCCAGCAGTTATGCAGGCTCTGGGCAGGGGTATGGCTACACCTTC	CASSYAGSGQGYGYTF
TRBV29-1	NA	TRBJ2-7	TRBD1	TGCAGCGTCAAAACCACAGGGGGCAAAGTGGACGAGCAGTACTTC	CSVKTTGGKVDEQYF
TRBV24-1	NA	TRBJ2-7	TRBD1	TGTGCCACCAGTGATGGGACAGTCCGGTACTTC	CATSDGTVRYF
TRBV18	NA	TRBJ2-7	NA	TGTGCCAGCTCACCATTGGGGGGCGAGCAGTACTTC	CASSPLGGEQYF